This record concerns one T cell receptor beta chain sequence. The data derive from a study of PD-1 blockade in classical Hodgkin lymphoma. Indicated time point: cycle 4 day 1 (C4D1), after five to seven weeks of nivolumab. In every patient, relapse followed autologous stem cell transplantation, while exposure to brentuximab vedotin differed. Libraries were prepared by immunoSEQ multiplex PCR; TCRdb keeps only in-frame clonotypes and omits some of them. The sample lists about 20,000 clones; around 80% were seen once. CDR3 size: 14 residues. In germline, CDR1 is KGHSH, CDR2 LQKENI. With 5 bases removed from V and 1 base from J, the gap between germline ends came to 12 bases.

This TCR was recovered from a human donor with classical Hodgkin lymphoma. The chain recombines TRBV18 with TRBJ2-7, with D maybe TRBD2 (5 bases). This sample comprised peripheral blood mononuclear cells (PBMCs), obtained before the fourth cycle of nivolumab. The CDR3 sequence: CASSNSGSSYEQYF. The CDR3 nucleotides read TGTGCCAGCTCAAATTCGGGGTCTTCCTACGAGCAGTACTTC.